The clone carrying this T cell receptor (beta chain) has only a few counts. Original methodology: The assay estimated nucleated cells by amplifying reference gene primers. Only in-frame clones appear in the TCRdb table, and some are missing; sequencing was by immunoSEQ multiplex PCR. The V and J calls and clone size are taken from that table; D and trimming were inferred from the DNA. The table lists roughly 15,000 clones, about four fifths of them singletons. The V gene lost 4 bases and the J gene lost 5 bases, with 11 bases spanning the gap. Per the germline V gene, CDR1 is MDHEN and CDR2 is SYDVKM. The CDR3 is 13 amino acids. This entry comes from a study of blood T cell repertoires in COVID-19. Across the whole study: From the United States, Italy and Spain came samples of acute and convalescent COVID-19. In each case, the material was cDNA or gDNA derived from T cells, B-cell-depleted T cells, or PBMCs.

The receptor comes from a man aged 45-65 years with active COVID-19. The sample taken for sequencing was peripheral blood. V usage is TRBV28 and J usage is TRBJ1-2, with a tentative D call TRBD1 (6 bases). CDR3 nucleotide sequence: TGTGCCAGCAGTTGGGGACAAGGATATGGCTACACCTTC. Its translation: CASSWGQGYGYTF.